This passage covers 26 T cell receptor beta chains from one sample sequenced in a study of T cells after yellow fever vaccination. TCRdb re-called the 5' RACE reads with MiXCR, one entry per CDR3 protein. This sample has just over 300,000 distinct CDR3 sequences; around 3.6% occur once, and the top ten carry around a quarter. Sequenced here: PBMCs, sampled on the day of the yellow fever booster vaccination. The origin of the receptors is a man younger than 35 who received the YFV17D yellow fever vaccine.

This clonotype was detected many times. CDR3 protein: CASSFAAGGATDEQFF. The CDR3 coding sequence is TGTGCCAGCAGCTTTGCAGCGGGGGGGGCCACAGATGAGCAGTTCTTC. The rearrangement joins TRBV7-8 to TRBJ2-1, with 10 nucleotides matching TRBD2. With V trimmed by 3 bases and J by 8 bases, 10 bases remained unmatched. Germline V gene sequence: CDR1 SGHVS, CDR2 FQNEAQ. This CDR3 spans 16 amino acids.

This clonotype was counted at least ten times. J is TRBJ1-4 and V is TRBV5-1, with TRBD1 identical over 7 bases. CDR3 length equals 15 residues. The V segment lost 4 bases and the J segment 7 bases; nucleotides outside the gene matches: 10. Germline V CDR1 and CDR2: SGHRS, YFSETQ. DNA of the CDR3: TGCGCCAGCAGCGCCACCGGGACAGTAGTTGAAAAACTGTTTTTT. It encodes CASSATGTVVEKLFF.

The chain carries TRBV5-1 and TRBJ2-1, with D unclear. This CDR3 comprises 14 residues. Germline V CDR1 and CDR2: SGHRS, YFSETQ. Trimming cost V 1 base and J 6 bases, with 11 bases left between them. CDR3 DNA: TGCGCCAGCAGCTTGTGGAAAGGGCCCAATGAGCAGTTCTTC. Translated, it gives CASSLWKGPNEQFF.

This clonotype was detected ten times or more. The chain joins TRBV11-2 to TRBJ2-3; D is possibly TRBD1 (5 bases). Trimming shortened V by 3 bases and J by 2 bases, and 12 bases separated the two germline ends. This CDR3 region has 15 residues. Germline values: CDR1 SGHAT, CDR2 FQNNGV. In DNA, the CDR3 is TGTGCCAGCAGCTTCCGGACACACTACACAGATACGCAGTATTTT. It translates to CASSFRTHYTDTQYF.

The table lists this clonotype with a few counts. This CDR3 reads CASSTRQGAEFF. CDR3 sequence (DNA): TGTGCCAGTAGTACCCGACAGGGGGCTGAGTTCTTC. The chain uses TRBV19 and TRBJ2-1, with 10 nucleotides matching TRBD1. The CDR3 length is 12 residues. Germline V gene lookup returns CDR1 LNHDA and CDR2 SQIVND (reference sequence). The V gene end was trimmed by 4 bases and the J gene end by 14 bases; junction bases not matched to a gene: 5.

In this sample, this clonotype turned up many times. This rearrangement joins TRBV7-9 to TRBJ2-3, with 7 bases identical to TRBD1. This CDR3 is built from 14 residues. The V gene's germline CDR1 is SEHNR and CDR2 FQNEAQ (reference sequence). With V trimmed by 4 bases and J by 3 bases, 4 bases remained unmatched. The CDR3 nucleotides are TGTGCCAGCAGCTCGCGACAGGGAACAGATACGCAGTATTTT. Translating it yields CASSSRQGTDTQYF.

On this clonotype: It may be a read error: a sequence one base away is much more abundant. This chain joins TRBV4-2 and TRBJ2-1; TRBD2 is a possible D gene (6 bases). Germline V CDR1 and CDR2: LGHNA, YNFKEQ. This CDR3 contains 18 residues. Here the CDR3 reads CASSQEPSSVSSYTEQFF. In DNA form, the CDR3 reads TGTGCCAGCAGCCAGGAGCCTTCTAGCGTGAGCTCCTACACTGAGCAGTTCTTC.

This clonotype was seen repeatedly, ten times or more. Here the CDR3 reads CATSRSHADTQYF. In DNA, the CDR3 is TGTGCCACCAGCAGAAGTCACGCAGATACGCAGTATTTT. The chain uses TRBV15 and TRBJ2-3, with no clear D. Trimming pared 2 bases from V and 4 bases from J, leaving 7 bases between. CDR3 size: 13 residues. Germline V gives CDR1 LNHNV, CDR2 YYDKDF (reference sequence). The full variable domain, in which reference TRBV15 and TRBJ2-3 provide the parts outside the CDR3, is DAMVIQNPRYQVTQFGKPVTLSCSQTLNHNVMYWYQQKSSQAPKLLFHYYDKDFNNEADTPDNFQSRRPNTSFCFLDIRSPGLGDTAMYLCATSRSHADTQYFGPGTRLTVL.

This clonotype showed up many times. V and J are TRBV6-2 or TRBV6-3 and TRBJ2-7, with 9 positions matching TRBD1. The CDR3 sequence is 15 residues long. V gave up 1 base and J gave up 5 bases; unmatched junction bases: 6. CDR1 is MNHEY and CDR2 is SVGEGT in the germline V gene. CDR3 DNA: TGTGCCAGCAGTTACTTACAGGGGGCTGTCCACGAGCAGTACTTC. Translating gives CASSYLQGAVHEQYF.

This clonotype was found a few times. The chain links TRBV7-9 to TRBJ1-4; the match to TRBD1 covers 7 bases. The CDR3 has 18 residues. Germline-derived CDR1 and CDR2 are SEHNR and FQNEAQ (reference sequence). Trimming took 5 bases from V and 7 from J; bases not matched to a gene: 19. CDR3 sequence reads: CASSTGQFNPATGEKLFF. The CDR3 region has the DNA TGTGCCAGCAGCACGGGACAGTTCAACCCAGCTACAGGTGAAAAACTGTTTTTT.

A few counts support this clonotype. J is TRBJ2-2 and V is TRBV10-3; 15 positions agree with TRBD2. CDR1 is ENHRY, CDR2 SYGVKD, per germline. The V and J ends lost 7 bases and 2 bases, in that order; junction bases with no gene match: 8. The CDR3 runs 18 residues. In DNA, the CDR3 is TGTGCCATCAACCCGGGACTAGCGGGGGGCCCAAACACCGGGGAGCTGTTTTTT. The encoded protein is CAINPGLAGGPNTGELFF.

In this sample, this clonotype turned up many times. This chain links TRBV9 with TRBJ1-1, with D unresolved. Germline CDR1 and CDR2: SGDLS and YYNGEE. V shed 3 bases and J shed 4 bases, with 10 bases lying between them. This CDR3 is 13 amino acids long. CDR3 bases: TGTGCCAGCAGCGGTGGGAGCACCACTGAAGCTTTCTTT. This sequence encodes CASSGGSTTEAFF.

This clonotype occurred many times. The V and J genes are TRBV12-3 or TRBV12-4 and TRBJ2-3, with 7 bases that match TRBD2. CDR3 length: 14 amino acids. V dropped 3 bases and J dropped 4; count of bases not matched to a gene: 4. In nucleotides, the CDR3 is TGTGCCAGCAGTTTGGGAGGGGCGGCAGATACGCAGTATTTT. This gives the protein CASSLGGAADTQYF.

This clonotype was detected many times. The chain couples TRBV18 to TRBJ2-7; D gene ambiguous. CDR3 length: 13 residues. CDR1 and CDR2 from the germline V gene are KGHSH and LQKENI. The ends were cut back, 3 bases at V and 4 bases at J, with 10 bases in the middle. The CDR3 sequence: CASSPDYKYEQYV. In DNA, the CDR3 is TGTGCCAGCTCACCGGATTACAAGTACGAGCAGTACGTC.

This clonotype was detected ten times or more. In DNA, the CDR3 is TGTGCCACCGGGACAAGAGATCAGCCCCAGCATTTT. Protein: CATGTRDQPQHF. The V call is TRBV7-2, the J call TRBJ1-5, with D possibly TRBD1 on 6 matching bases. The V end was cut by 10 bases, the J end by 5 bases, with 12 bases between. Germline V CDR1 and CDR2: SGHTA, FQGNSA. This CDR3 is 12 amino acids long.

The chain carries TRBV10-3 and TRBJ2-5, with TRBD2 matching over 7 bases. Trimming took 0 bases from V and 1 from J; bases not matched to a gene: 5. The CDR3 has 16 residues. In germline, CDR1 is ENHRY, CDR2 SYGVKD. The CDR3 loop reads CAISESKLAGQETQYF. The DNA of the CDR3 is TGTGCCATCAGTGAGTCGAAATTAGCGGGCCAAGAGACCCAGTACTTC.

CDR3 sequence reads: CASSQGRVGSPLHF. The CDR3 nucleotides read TGCGCCAGCAGTCAGGGGCGAGTAGGTTCACCCCTCCACTTT. V is TRBV5-1 and J is TRBJ1-6, with a possible D match to TRBD1 (6 bases). Trimming shortened V by 5 bases and J by 9 bases, and 15 bases separated the two germline ends. The CDR3 totals 14 residues. Germline V CDR1 and CDR2: SGHRS, YFSETQ.

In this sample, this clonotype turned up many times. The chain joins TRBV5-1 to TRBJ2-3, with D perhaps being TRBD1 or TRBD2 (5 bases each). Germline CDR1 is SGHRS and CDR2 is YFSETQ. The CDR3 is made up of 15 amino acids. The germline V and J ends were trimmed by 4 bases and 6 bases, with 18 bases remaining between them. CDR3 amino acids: CASSGGVGVLDTQYF. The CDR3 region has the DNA TGCGCCAGCAGCGGAGGAGTGGGGGTGCTGGATACGCAGTATTTT.

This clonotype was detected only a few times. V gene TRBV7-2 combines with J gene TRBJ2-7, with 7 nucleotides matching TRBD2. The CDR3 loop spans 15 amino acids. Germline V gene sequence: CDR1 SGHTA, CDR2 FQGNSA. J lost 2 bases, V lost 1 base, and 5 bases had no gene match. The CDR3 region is CASSLGEGSTYEQYF. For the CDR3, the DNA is TGTGCCAGCAGCTTAGGGGAGGGGTCGACCTACGAGCAGTACTTC.

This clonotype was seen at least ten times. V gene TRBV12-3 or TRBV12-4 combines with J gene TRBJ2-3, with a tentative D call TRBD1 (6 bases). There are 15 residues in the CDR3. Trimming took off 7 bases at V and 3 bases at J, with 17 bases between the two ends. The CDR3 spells CASTPADRRTDTQYF. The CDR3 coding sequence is TGTGCCAGCACCCCCGCCGACAGGAGAACAGATACGCAGTATTTT.

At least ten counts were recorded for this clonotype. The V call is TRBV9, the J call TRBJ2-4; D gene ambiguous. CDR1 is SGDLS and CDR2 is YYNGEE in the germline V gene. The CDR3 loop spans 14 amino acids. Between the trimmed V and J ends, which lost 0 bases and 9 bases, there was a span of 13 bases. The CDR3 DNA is TGTGCCAGCAGCGTAGATCTGCGTTCTAGCATTCAGTACTTC. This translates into CASSVDLRSSIQYF.

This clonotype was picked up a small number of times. The CDR3 is CASSYAQGSQPQHF. DNA for the CDR3: TGTGCCAGCAGTTACGCGCAGGGGAGTCAGCCCCAGCATTTT. The chain is built from TRBV6-5 and TRBJ1-5, with D maybe TRBD1 (6 bases). This CDR3 is built from 14 residues. V was pared by 2 bases and J by 6 bases, with 11 bases between. In germline, CDR1 is MNHEY, CDR2 SVGAGI.

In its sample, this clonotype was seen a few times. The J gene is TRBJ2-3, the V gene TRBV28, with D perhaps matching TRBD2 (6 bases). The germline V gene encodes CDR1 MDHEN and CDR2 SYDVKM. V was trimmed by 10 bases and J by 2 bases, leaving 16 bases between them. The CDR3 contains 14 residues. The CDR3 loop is CATRRDSDTDTQYF. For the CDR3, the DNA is TGTGCCACCCGCCGGGACTCAGACACAGATACGCAGTATTTT.

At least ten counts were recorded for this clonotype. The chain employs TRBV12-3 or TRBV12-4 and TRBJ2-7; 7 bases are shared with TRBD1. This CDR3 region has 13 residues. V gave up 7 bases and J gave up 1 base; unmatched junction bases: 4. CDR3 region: CASMLTGSYEQYV. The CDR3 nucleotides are TGTGCCAGCATGCTGACAGGGTCCTACGAGCAGTACGTC.

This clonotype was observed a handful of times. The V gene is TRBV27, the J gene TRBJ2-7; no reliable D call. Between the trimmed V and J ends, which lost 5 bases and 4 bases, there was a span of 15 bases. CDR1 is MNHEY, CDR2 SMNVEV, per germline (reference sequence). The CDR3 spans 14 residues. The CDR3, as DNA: TGTGCCAGCAGTAAAGGGCGGATGGGGTACGAGCAGTACTTC. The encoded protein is CASSKGRMGYEQYF.

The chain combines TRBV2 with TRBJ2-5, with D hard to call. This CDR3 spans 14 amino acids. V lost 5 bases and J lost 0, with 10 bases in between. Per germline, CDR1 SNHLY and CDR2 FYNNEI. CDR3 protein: CASSQTEYQETQYF. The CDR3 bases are TGTGCCAGCAGTCAGACGGAGTACCAAGAGACCCAGTACTTC.